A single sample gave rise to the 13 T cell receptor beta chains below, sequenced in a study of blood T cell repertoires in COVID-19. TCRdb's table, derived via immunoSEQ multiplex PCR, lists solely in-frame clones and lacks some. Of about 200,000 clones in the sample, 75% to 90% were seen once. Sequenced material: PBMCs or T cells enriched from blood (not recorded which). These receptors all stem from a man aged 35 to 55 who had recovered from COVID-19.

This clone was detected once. In nucleotides, the CDR3 is TGCGCCAGCAGCTTCGAAGGGAGCTCCTACAATGAGCAGTTCTTC. Encoded protein: CASSFEGSSYNEQFF. The chain recombines TRBV5-1 with TRBJ2-1, with a tentative D call TRBD2 (5 bases). Trimming left V 2 bases short and J 0 bases short, with 9 bases between. The CDR3 contains 15 residues. CDR1 is SGHRS and CDR2 is YFSETQ in the germline V gene.

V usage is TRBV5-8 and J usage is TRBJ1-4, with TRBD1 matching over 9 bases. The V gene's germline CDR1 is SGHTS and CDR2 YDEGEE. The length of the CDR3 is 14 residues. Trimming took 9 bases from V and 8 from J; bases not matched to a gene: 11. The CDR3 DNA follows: TGTGCCATCTCAAAAGGACAGGGGTTGGAAAAACTGTTTTTT. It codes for CAISKGQGLEKLFF. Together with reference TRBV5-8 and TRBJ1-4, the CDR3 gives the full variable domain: EAGVTQSPTHLIKTRGQQATLRCSPISGHTSVYWYQQALGLGLQFLLWYDEGEERNRGNFPPRFSGRQFPNYSSELNVNALELEDSALYLCAISKGQGLEKLFFGSGTQLSVL.

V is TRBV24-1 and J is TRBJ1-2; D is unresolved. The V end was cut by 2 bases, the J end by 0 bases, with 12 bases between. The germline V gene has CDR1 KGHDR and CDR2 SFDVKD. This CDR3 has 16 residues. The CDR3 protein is CATSDSGATTNYGYTF. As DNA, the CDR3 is TGTGCCACCAGTGATTCGGGAGCCACTACTAACTATGGCTACACCTTC.

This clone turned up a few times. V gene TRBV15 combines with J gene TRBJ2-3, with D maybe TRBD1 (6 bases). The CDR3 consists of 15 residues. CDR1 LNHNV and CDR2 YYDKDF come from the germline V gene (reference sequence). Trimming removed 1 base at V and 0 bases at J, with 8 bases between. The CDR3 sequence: CATSRGDTSTDTQYF. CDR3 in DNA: TGTGCCACCAGCAGAGGGGACACTAGCACAGATACGCAGTATTTT.

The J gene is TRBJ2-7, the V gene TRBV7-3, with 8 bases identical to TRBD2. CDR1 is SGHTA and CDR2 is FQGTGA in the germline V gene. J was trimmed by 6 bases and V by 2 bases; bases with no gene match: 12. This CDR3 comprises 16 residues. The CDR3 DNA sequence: TGTGCCAGCAGCTTAGTGCGAGCGGGAGTGATTTGCGAGCAGTACTTC. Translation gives CASSLVRAGVICEQYF.

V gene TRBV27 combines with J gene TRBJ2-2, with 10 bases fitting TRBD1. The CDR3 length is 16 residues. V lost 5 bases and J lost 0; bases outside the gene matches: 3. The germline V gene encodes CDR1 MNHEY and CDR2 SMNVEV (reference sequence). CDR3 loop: CASSRDRGTNTGELFF. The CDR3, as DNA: TGTGCCAGCAGTAGGGACAGGGGCACGAACACCGGGGAGCTGTTTTTT.

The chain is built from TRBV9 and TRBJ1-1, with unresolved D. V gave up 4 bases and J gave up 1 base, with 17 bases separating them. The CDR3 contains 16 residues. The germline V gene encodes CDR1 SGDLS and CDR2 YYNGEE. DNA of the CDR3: TGTGCCAGCAGCTCAGATCGGGGTTCTGGGAACACTGAAGCTTTCTTT. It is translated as CASSSDRGSGNTEAFF.

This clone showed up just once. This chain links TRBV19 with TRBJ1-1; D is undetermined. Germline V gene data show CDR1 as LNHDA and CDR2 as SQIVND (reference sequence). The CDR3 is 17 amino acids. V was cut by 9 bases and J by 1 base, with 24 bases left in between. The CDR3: CASPPGYSDPANTEAFF. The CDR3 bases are TGTGCCAGCCCTCCAGGTTACTCCGACCCGGCGAACACTGAAGCTTTCTTT.

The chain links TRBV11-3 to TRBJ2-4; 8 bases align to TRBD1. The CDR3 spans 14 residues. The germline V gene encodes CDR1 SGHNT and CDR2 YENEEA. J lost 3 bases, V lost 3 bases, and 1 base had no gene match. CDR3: CASSFTGGKNIQYF. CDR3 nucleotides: TGTGCCAGCAGCTTCACAGGGGGCAAAAACATTCAGTACTTC.

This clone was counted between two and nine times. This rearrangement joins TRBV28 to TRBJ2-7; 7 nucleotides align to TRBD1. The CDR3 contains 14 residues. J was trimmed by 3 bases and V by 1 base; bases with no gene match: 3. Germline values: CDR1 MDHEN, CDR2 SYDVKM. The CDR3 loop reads CASSLYSGGYEQYF. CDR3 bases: TGTGCCAGCAGTTTATACTCAGGGGGCTACGAGCAGTACTTC.

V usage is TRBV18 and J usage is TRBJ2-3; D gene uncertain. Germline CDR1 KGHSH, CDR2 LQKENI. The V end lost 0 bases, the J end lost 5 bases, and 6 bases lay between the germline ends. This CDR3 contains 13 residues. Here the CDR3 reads CASSPPLIDTQYF. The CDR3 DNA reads TGTGCCAGCTCACCACCACTAATAGATACGCAGTATTTT.

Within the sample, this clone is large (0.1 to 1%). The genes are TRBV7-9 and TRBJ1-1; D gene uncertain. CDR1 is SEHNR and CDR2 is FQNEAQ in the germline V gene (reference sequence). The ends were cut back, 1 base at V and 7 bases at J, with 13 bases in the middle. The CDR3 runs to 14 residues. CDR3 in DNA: TGTGCCAGCAGCTTAGATCGGGGAGCACATGAAGCTTTCTTT. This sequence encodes CASSLDRGAHEAFF.

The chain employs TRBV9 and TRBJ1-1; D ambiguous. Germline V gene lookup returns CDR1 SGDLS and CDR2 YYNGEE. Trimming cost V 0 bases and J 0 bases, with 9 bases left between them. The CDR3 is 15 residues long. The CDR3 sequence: CASSVGGDLNTEAFF. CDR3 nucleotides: TGTGCCAGCAGCGTAGGCGGCGACCTGAACACTGAAGCTTTCTTT. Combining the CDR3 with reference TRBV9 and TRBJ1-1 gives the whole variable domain DSGVTQTPKHLITATGQRVTLRCSPRSGDLSVYWYQQSLDQGLQFLIQYYNGEERAKGNILERFSAQQFPDLHSELNLSSLELGDSALYFCASSVGGDLNTEAFFGQGTRLTVV.